A selection of T cell receptor beta chains follows, all from one sample in a study of beta chain features in type 1 diabetes. The protocol was immunoSEQ multiplex PCR, while the TCRdb copy is restricted to in-frame clones and leaves out a portion. Among 630,000 or so clones listed, over 12% were seen once. What was sequenced was naive CD4+ T cells from blood. These receptor sequences come from a man younger than 30 with type 1 diabetes. The CDR3 runs from the conserved cysteine through the conserved F or W. Each record gives: V gene, D gene, clone size, CDR3 length, J gene, CDR3 DNA, CDR3 protein. A D gene is named only where the DNA matches it firmly. Rows may omit the clone size; those that give it use once, few, many or a size class.

V gene: TRBV20-1; D gene: NA; clone size: NA; CDR3 length: 11; J gene: TRBJ1-2; CDR3 DNA: TGCAGTGCTGGACAGATACATGGCTACACCTTC; CDR3 protein: CSAGQIHGYTF
V gene: TRBV5-1; D gene: TRBD1; clone size: few; CDR3 length: 17; J gene: TRBJ2-1; CDR3 DNA: TGCGCCAGCAGCTTGGCTATCAGGACAGGGGATGGCGATGAGCAGTTCTTC; CDR3 protein: CASSLAIRTGDGDEQFF
V gene: TRBV7-9; D gene: TRBD1; clone size: NA; CDR3 length: 16; J gene: TRBJ1-4; CDR3 DNA: TGTGCCAGCAGCCCCCCGGACAGGGCGTATAATGAAAAACTGTTTTTT; CDR3 protein: CASSPPDRAYNEKLFF
V gene: TRBV27; D gene: TRBD1; clone size: NA; CDR3 length: 15; J gene: TRBJ2-7; CDR3 DNA: TGTGCCAGCAGTCCCGGGACAGGGAGCTCCTACGAGCAGTACTTC; CDR3 protein: CASSPGTGSSYEQYF
V gene: TRBV4-2; D gene: NA; clone size: few; CDR3 length: 17; J gene: TRBJ2-3; CDR3 DNA: TGTGCCAGCAGCCAAGAGGCGCCCCCTGGAAGCACAGATACGCAGTATTTT; CDR3 protein: CASSQEAPPGSTDTQYF
V gene: TRBV5-4; D gene: TRBD2; clone size: few; CDR3 length: 14; J gene: TRBJ2-5; CDR3 DNA: TGTGCCAGCACCCCGACTAGCGGGATGGAGACCCAGTACTTC; CDR3 protein: CASTPTSGMETQYF
V gene: TRBV29-1; D gene: NA; clone size: NA; CDR3 length: 13; J gene: TRBJ2-7; CDR3 DNA: TGCAGCATTATAGGCGTCCGACCCTACGAGCAGTACTTC; CDR3 protein: CSIIGVRPYEQYF
V gene: TRBV6-5; D gene: NA; clone size: few; CDR3 length: 13; J gene: TRBJ2-3; CDR3 DNA: TGTGCCAGCAGGAACCCGAGCACAGATACGCAGTATTTT; CDR3 protein: CASRNPSTDTQYF
V gene: TRBV7-9; D gene: NA; clone size: NA; CDR3 length: 14; J gene: TRBJ2-7; CDR3 DNA: TGTGCCAGCAGCTTCCCTCGAATCCCCTACGAGCAGTACTTC; CDR3 protein: CASSFPRIPYEQYF
V gene: TRBV6-5; D gene: TRBD2; clone size: NA; CDR3 length: 16; J gene: TRBJ2-3; CDR3 DNA: TGTGCCAGCAGTTCCTTCTTTAGCGGGGGCACAGATACGCAGTATTTT; CDR3 protein: CASSSFFSGGTDTQYF
V gene: TRBV7-9; D gene: NA; clone size: few; CDR3 length: 11; J gene: TRBJ2-1; CDR3 DNA: TGTGCCAGCAGCTTGTACGGTGAGCAGTTCTTC; CDR3 protein: CASSLYGEQFF
V gene: TRBV7-6; D gene: NA; clone size: few; CDR3 length: 13; J gene: TRBJ1-5; CDR3 DNA: TGTGCCAGCAGCTTAGAGTTCGGTCAGCCCCAGCATTTT; CDR3 protein: CASSLEFGQPQHF
V gene: TRBV4-2; D gene: TRBD1; clone size: NA; CDR3 length: 13; J gene: TRBJ1-1; CDR3 DNA: TGTGCCAGCAGGGGGACAGCGATACATGAAGCTTTCTTT; CDR3 protein: CASRGTAIHEAFF
V gene: TRBV25-1; D gene: NA; clone size: NA; CDR3 length: 12; J gene: TRBJ1-2; CDR3 DNA: TGTGCCAGCAGTGCACATACCTATGGCTACACCTTC; CDR3 protein: CASSAHTYGYTF
V gene: TRBV5-1; D gene: NA; clone size: NA; CDR3 length: 13; J gene: TRBJ2-1; CDR3 DNA: TGCGCCAGCAGCTTGGACTACTACAATGAGCAGTTCTTC; CDR3 protein: CASSLDYYNEQFF
V gene: TRBV6-5; D gene: NA; clone size: NA; CDR3 length: 12; J gene: TRBJ2-5; CDR3 DNA: TGTGCCAGCAGTCCCGACCGGTTAGCCCAGTACTTC; CDR3 protein: CASSPDRLAQYF
V gene: TRBV10-3; D gene: NA; clone size: few; CDR3 length: 12; J gene: TRBJ2-3; CDR3 DNA: TGTGCCATCAGTGAGTATGAGAACACGCAGTATTTT; CDR3 protein: CAISEYENTQYF
V gene: TRBV2; D gene: NA; clone size: NA; CDR3 length: 13; J gene: TRBJ1-1; CDR3 DNA: TGTGCCAGCAGTGAAGGGGGGTTCACTGAAGCTTTCTTT; CDR3 protein: CASSEGGFTEAFF
V gene: TRBV28; D gene: TRBD1; clone size: few; CDR3 length: 14; J gene: TRBJ2-7; CDR3 DNA: TGTGCCAGCAGTTCGGGACAGGGCCCCTACGAGCAGTACTTC; CDR3 protein: CASSSGQGPYEQYF
V gene: TRBV30; D gene: NA; clone size: NA; CDR3 length: 13; J gene: TRBJ2-3; CDR3 DNA: TGTGCCTGGATAAGGGGGGTTCCTCATACGCAGTATTTT; CDR3 protein: CAWIRGVPHTQYF
V gene: TRBV19; D gene: NA; clone size: NA; CDR3 length: 11; J gene: TRBJ2-3; CDR3 DNA: TGTGCCAGTAGTATCGGAGATACGCAGTATTTT; CDR3 protein: CASSIGDTQYF
V gene: TRBV5-1; D gene: NA; clone size: few; CDR3 length: 15; J gene: TRBJ1-5; CDR3 DNA: TGCGCCAGCAGCTTGGCCGCGGGGCGCAATCAGCCCCAGCATTTT; CDR3 protein: CASSLAAGRNQPQHF
V gene: TRBV9; D gene: TRBD1; clone size: few; CDR3 length: 13; J gene: TRBJ2-3; CDR3 DNA: TGTGCCAGCAGGGCAGGGGGTACAGATACGCAGTATTTT; CDR3 protein: CASRAGGTDTQYF
V gene: TRBV4-3; D gene: NA; clone size: NA; CDR3 length: 15; J gene: TRBJ1-2; CDR3 DNA: TGCGCCAGCAGCCAATCCAGGGCGCCCAACTATGGCTACACCTTC; CDR3 protein: CASSQSRAPNYGYTF
V gene: TRBV4-3; D gene: TRBD2; clone size: NA; CDR3 length: 19; J gene: TRBJ2-5; CDR3 DNA: TGCGCCAGCAGCCAAGATCGGTCTTTAGCGGGGGGTCGACAAGAGACCCAGTACTTC; CDR3 protein: CASSQDRSLAGGRQETQYF
V gene: TRBV27; D gene: TRBD1; clone size: NA; CDR3 length: 14; J gene: TRBJ1-2; CDR3 DNA: TGTGCCAGCAGTCCCGCGGGACAGGGAGGTGGCTACACCTTC; CDR3 protein: CASSPAGQGGGYTF
V gene: TRBV5-1; D gene: NA; clone size: NA; CDR3 length: 13; J gene: TRBJ2-5; CDR3 DNA: TGCGCCAGCAGCCTTGACCGTCAAGAGACCCAGTACTTC; CDR3 protein: CASSLDRQETQYF
V gene: TRBV10-3; D gene: NA; clone size: few; CDR3 length: 14; J gene: TRBJ1-1; CDR3 DNA: TGTGCCATCAAGGAGGGGCAGGGAGGCACTGAAGCTTTCTTT; CDR3 protein: CAIKEGQGGTEAFF